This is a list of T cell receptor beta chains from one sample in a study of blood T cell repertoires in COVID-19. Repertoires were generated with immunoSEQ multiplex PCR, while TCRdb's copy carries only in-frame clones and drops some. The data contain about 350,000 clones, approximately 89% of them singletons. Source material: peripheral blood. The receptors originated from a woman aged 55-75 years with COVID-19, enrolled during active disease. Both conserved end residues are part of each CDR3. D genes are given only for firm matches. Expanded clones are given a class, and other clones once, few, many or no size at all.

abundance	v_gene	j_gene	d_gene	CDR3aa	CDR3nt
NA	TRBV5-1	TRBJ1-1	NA	CASSLPSNTEAFF	TGCGCCAGCAGCTTGCCATCCAACACTGAAGCTTTCTTT
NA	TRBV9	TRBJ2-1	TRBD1	CASSAGGASNEQFF	TGTGCCAGCAGCGCAGGGGGCGCAAGCAATGAGCAGTTCTTC
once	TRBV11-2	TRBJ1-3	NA	CASYPRGSGNTIYF	TGTGCCAGCTACCCCAGGGGCTCTGGAAACACCATATATTTT
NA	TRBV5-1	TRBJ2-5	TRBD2	CASKSGGAAETQYF	TGCGCCAGTAAGAGCGGGGGGGCCGCAGAGACCCAGTACTTC
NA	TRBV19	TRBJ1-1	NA	CASSPRRGKRENTEAFF	TGTGCCAGTAGTCCTCGGAGGGGAAAGAGGGAGAACACTGAAGCTTTCTTT
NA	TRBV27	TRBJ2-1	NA	CASSFGQGDDNEQFF	TGTGCCAGCAGTTTCGGGCAGGGCGACGACAATGAGCAGTTCTTC
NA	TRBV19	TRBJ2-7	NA	CASSMRDRSEQYF	TGTGCCAGTAGTATGCGGGACAGATCCGAGCAGTACTTC
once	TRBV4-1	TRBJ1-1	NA	CASSLLGRGSTEAFF	TGCGCCAGCAGCCTTCTAGGTCGTGGGAGCACTGAAGCTTTCTTT
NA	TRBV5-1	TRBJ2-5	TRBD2	CASSLGTSGAQETQYF	TGCGCCAGCAGCTTGGGGACTAGCGGGGCGCAAGAGACCCAGTACTTC
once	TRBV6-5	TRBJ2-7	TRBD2	CASSYVPSGGAYEQYF	TGTGCCAGCAGTTACGTGCCTAGCGGGGGGGCCTACGAGCAGTACTTC
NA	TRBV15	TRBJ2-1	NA	CATSRDRRGLDEQFF	TGTGCCACCAGCAGAGATCGAAGGGGTTTGGATGAGCAGTTCTTC
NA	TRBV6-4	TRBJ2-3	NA	CASSDLPPRRGSTDTQYF	TGTGCCAGCAGTGACTTGCCTCCGCGGCGGGGCAGCACAGATACGCAGTATTTT
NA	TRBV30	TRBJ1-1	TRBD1	CAWSLRGTGYTEAFF	TGTGCCTGGAGCCTAAGGGGGACAGGGTACACTGAAGCTTTCTTT
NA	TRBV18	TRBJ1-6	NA	CASSLQSSYNSPLHF	TGTGCCAGCTCACTACAGAGCTCCTATAATTCACCCCTCCACTTT
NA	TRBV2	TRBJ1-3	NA	CASSDRGNTIYF	TGTGCCAGCAGTGACAGGGGAAACACCATATATTTT
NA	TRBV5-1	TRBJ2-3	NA	CASTLRTASTDTQYF	TGCGCCAGCACCCTCAGAACAGCTAGCACAGATACGCAGTATTTT
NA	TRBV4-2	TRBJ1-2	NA	CASSQPKHPGGYTF	TGTGCCAGCAGCCAGCCGAAGCATCCAGGTGGCTACACCTTC
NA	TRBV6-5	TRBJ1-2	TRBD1	CASRIPGGERYTF	TGTGCCAGCAGGATACCAGGGGGCGAGCGCTACACCTTC
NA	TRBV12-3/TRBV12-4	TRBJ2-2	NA	CASSPVNTGELFF	TGTGCCAGCAGCCCCGTAAACACCGGGGAGCTGTTTTTT
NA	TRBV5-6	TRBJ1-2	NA	CASNGDGGANYGYTF	TGTGCCAGCAACGGGGACGGGGGAGCGAACTATGGCTACACCTTC
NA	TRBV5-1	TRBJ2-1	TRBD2	CASSLDAGGYNEQFF	TGCGCCAGCAGCTTGGACGCGGGGGGGTACAATGAGCAGTTCTTC
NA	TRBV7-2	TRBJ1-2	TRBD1	CASSTLQGAGYGYTF	TGTGCCAGCAGCACCCTCCAGGGGGCTGGCTATGGCTACACCTTC
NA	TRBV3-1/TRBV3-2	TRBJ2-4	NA	CASSQDRGNPLAKNIQYF	TGTGCCAGCAGCCAAGATAGAGGCAACCCTTTAGCCAAAAACATTCAGTACTTC
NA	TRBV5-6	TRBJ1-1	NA	CASSRGGIRDRQMNTEAFF	TGTGCCAGCAGCCGCGGTGGAATCCGCGACAGACAGATGAACACTGAAGCTTTCTTT
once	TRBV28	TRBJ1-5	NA	CASTAGNQPQHF	TGTGCCAGCACCGCAGGGAATCAGCCCCAGCATTTT
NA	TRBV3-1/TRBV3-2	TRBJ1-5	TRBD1	CASSNPGGTHYSNQPQHF	TGTGCCAGCAGCAACCCAGGGGGCACCCATTATAGCAATCAGCCCCAGCATTTT
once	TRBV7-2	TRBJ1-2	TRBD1	CASTLTTGNYGYTF	TGTGCCAGCACCCTCACGACAGGGAACTATGGCTACACCTTC
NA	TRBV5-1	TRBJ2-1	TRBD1	CASSKTGATHNEQFF	TGCGCCAGCAGTAAAACAGGGGCCACACACAATGAGCAGTTCTTC
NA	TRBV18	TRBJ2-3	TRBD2	CASSIGASGADTQYF	TGTGCCAGCTCCATCGGAGCTAGCGGCGCAGATACGCAGTATTTT
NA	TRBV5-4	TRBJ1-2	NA	CAAGGGGDGYTF	TGTGCCGCTGGGGGCGGGGGAGATGGCTACACCTTC
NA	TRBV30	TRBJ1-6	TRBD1	CAWSNRGRTSPLHF	TGTGCCTGGAGCAACAGGGGGCGGACTTCACCCCTCCACTTT
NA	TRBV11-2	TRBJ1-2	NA	CASSLVRDYYGYTF	TGTGCCAGCAGCTTAGTACGGGACTACTATGGCTACACCTTC
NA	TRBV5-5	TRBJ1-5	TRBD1	CASSQTGGAGQPQHF	TGTGCCAGCAGTCAAACAGGGGGCGCGGGTCAGCCCCAGCATTTT
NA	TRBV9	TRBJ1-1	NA	CASSVRDPGETFF	TGTGCCAGCAGCGTAAGGGACCCAGGGGAAACTTTCTTT
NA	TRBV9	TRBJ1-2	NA	CASSAGGLSANYGYTF	TGTGCCAGCAGCGCCGGGGGACTTTCCGCTAACTATGGCTACACCTTC
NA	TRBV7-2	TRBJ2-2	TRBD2	CASSLRDYPGELFF	TGTGCCAGCAGCTTAAGGGACTACCCCGGGGAGCTGTTTTTT
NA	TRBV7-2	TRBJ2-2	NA	CASIPNGRVNTRELFF	TGTGCCAGCATCCCTAATGGCAGGGTAAATACCAGGGAGCTGTTTTTT
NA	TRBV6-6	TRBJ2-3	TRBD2	CASSSGVRTDTQYF	TGTGCCAGCAGTAGCGGGGTCCGCACAGATACGCAGTATTTT
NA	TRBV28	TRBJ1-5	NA	CASSPGGEGSQPQHF	TGTGCCAGCAGTCCCGGGGGGGAGGGGAGCCAGCCCCAGCATTTT
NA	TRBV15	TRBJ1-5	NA	CATSRVKVADSNQPQHF	TGTGCCACCAGCAGAGTGAAGGTGGCGGATAGCAATCAGCCCCAGCATTTT
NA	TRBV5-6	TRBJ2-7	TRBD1	CASSLTGAAEQYF	TGTGCCAGCAGCTTGACAGGGGCAGCGGAGCAGTACTTC
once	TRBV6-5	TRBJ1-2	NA	CASSPGGVIYGYTF	TGTGCCAGCAGTCCTGGCGGAGTAATATATGGCTACACCTTC
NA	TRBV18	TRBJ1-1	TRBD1	CASSPGQENTEAFF	TGTGCCAGCTCACCCGGACAGGAGAACACTGAAGCTTTCTTT
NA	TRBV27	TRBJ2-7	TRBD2	CASSLLAGAYEQYF	TGTGCCAGCAGCCTACTGGCGGGGGCCTACGAGCAGTACTTC
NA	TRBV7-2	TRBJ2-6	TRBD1	CASSLWTGGSNVLTF	TGTGCCAGCAGCTTATGGACAGGGGGGAGCAACGTCCTGACTTTC
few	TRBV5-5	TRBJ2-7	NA	CASSRQGSYEQYF	TGTGCCAGCAGCCGGCAGGGGAGCTACGAGCAGTACTTC
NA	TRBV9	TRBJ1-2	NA	CASRDSNQYGYTF	TGTGCCAGCCGGGACTCAAACCAATATGGCTACACCTTC
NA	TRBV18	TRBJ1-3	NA	CASLLSSGNTIYF	TGTGCCAGCCTACTGAGCTCTGGAAACACCATATATTTT
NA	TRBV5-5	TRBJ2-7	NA	CASSLQVKWYEQYF	TGTGCCAGCAGCTTGCAGGTAAAATGGTACGAGCAGTACTTC
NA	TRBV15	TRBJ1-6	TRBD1	CATSIDRDAESYNSPLHF	TGTGCCACCAGCATTGACAGGGACGCTGAATCCTATAATTCACCCCTCCACTTT
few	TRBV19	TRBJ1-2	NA	CASSTTGFVIYGYTF	TGTGCCAGTAGTACTACAGGGTTTGTGATCTATGGCTACACCTTC
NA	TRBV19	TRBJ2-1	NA	CASSLLLGGEQFF	TGTGCCAGTAGCCTCTTACTAGGAGGTGAGCAGTTCTTC
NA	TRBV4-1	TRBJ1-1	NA	CASSQARAETEAFF	TGCGCCAGCAGCCAAGCGAGGGCGGAGACTGAAGCTTTCTTT
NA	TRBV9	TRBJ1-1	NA	CASSVAPGNAEAFF	TGTGCCAGCAGCGTAGCCCCAGGGAACGCTGAAGCTTTCTTT